Listed here are 24 T cell receptor beta chains from one sample, sequenced in a study of T cells in localized non-small cell lung cancer (dated by TCRdb to 2018 to 2021). Preparation of the library involved the immunoSEQ multiplex PCR assay. The source is immuneACCESS, and TCRdb retained only in-frame sequences with V and J called. Part of the clones is not carried over; for the studies checked, unresolved V genes explain less than half of this, and the remainder is unexplained. A total of a few thousand clones appear in this sample, roughly 23% of them only once. About 8% of the sample belongs to the ten largest clones. This specimen was lung tumor tissue, taken before any cancer treatment. These receptors were obtained from a male donor older than 55 with stage I lung adenocarcinoma.

J is TRBJ1-2 and V is TRBV30, with D possibly TRBD1 on 5 matching bases. The germline V gene encodes CDR1 GTSNPN and CDR2 SVGIG (reference sequence). The V end was cut by 4 bases, the J end by 2 bases, with 11 bases between. The CDR3 is 13 amino acids. Here the CDR3 reads CAWKGTYNYGYTF. CDR3 sequence (DNA): TGTGCCTGGAAGGGGACTTACAACTATGGCTACACCTTC.

This clone was found a few times. The chain links TRBV19 to TRBJ1-1, with D possibly being TRBD1 (6 bases). The CDR3 spans 16 residues. The germline V and J ends were trimmed by 3 bases and 0 bases, with 14 bases remaining between them. Looked up from germline, CDR1 is LNHDA and CDR2 is SQIVND (reference sequence). For the CDR3, the DNA is TGTGCCAGTAGTATCCCGGACAGTTACATGAACACTGAAGCTTTCTTT. Translated, it gives CASSIPDSYMNTEAFF.

J is TRBJ2-1 and V is TRBV19, with a possible D match to TRBD2 (5 bases). V was clipped by 7 bases and J by 4 bases, with 17 bases between them. Germline CDR1 LNHDA, CDR2 SQIVND (reference sequence). This CDR3 has 15 amino acids. The CDR3 sequence: CASTEEGRGYNEQFF. The CDR3 DNA follows: TGTGCCAGTACCGAAGAGGGCCGTGGATACAATGAGCAGTTCTTC.

J is TRBJ2-3 and V is TRBV2; 10 bases are shared with TRBD2. The CDR3 runs 15 residues. Trimming at V came to 5 bases and at J to 0 bases, leaving 2 bases not matched to a gene. CDR1 and CDR2 from the germline V gene are SNHLY and FYNNEI. CDR3 in DNA: TGTGCCAGCAGTAAGCGGGGGGGGAGCACAGATACGCAGTATTTT. This codes for CASSKRGGSTDTQYF.

The chain combines TRBV2 with TRBJ2-2, with TRBD1 matching 8 bases. Germline CDR1 is SNHLY and CDR2 is FYNNEI. The CDR3 runs to 16 residues. V lost 7 bases, J lost 4 bases, and 11 bases stayed unmatched. The CDR3 loop is CASNVNRGWGTGELFF. The CDR3 DNA sequence: TGTGCCAGCAACGTAAACAGGGGGTGGGGCACCGGGGAGCTGTTTTTT.

V gene TRBV28 combines with J gene TRBJ2-3, with D possibly called TRBD1 or TRBD2 (6 bases each). V lost 3 bases to trimming and J lost 4 bases, with 11 bases between them. CDR3 length: 14 amino acids. Germline CDR1 is MDHEN and CDR2 is SYDVKM. In nucleotides, the CDR3 is TGTGCCAGCAGTTTTCCGGGGGCGTCAGATACGCAGTATTTT. Protein: CASSFPGASDTQYF.

This sequence joins TRBV28 and TRBJ2-3; 11 bases line up with TRBD2. V lost 6 bases and J lost 2; bases outside the gene matches: 4. This CDR3 has 15 amino acids. Germline CDR1 reads MDHEN; CDR2 reads SYDVKM. CDR3 in amino acids: CASRLAGGLTDTQYF. CDR3 DNA sequence: TGTGCCAGCAGGCTAGCGGGGGGACTCACAGATACGCAGTATTTT.

CDR3 region: CASSAFAGGGDTQYF. In DNA, the CDR3 is TGCGCCAGCAGCGCCTTTGCGGGGGGAGGAGATACGCAGTATTTT. The chain employs TRBV5-1 and TRBJ2-3; TRBD2 aligns across 8 bases. V was pared by 4 bases and J by 5 bases, with 9 bases of the junction left unmatched. This CDR3 contains 15 residues. Germline lookup yields CDR1 SGHRS and CDR2 YFSETQ.

By share of the sample, this clone is medium-sized. J is TRBJ1-2 and V is TRBV9; unclear D gene. This CDR3 contains 15 residues. The V gene lost 0 bases and the J gene lost 0 bases, with 9 bases spanning the gap. CDR1 is SGDLS, CDR2 YYNGEE, per germline. In nucleotides, the CDR3 is TGTGCCAGCAGCGTAGACCCAGGAGCTAACTATGGCTACACCTTC. The encoded protein is CASSVDPGANYGYTF.

The chain carries TRBV19 and TRBJ2-5, with D maybe TRBD1 (5 bases). The CDR3 consists of 12 residues. Germline V gene sequence: CDR1 LNHDA, CDR2 SQIVND (reference sequence). Deletions cut 10 bases from V and 5 bases from J, with 14 bases between. CDR3 amino acids: CATRQSGETQYF. Here the CDR3 DNA reads TGTGCCACCAGACAGTCAGGCGAGACCCAGTACTTC.

By frequency in the sample, this clone is medium-sized. V gene TRBV9 combines with J gene TRBJ2-7; tentative D call: TRBD1 (5 bases). Germline CDR1 and CDR2: SGDLS and YYNGEE. This CDR3 is built from 12 residues. Trimming removed 6 bases at V and 3 bases at J, with 10 bases between. The CDR3 nucleotides read TGTGCCAGCACCTCAGACAGCTACGAGCAGTACTTC. Translating it yields CASTSDSYEQYF. Looking up the rest from reference TRBV9 and TRBJ2-7 gives the full variable domain: DSGVTQTPKHLITATGQRVTLRCSPRSGDLSVYWYQQSLDQGLQFLIQYYNGEERAKGNILERFSAQQFPDLHSELNLSSLELGDSALYFCASTSDSYEQYFGPGTRLTVT.

This chain uses TRBV6-7 with TRBJ1-3; D not resolved. TRBV6-7 is filed as an ORF, its function uncertain. The CDR3 runs to 11 residues. Trimming cost V 11 bases and J 0 bases, with 5 bases left between them. CDR3 sequence: CAVSSGNTIYF. The CDR3 nucleotides are TGTGCCGTCAGCTCTGGAAACACCATATATTTT.

This rearrangement joins TRBV11-3 to TRBJ2-3; weak D call: TRBD1 (6 bases). Trimming took off 1 base at V and 3 bases at J, with 17 bases between the two ends. From germline, CDR1 is SGHNT and CDR2 YENEEA. This CDR3 contains 17 residues. The CDR3 bases are TGTGCCAGCAGCTTAGTTTCCTTACAGGGTGTAACAGATACGCAGTATTTT. The encoded protein is CASSLVSLQGVTDTQYF.

This clone has more than one count but fewer than ten. The rearrangement uses TRBV28 and TRBJ2-2; 8 bases line up with TRBD2. Germline-derived CDR1 and CDR2 are MDHEN and SYDVKM. J lost 2 bases, V lost 6 bases, and 5 bases had no gene match. This CDR3 contains 15 residues. This CDR3 is CASRPRTSNTGELFF. CDR3 DNA: TGTGCCAGCAGACCCCGGACTAGCAACACCGGGGAGCTGTTTTTT.

The chain employs TRBV28 and TRBJ2-1, with D perhaps TRBD1 (6 bases). The germline gives CDR1 MDHEN, CDR2 SYDVKM. V was trimmed by 6 bases and J by 5 bases, leaving 8 bases between them. The CDR3 covers 12 residues. This chain's CDR3 is CASRDSHNEQFF. The DNA of the CDR3 is TGTGCCAGCAGGGACAGCCACAATGAGCAGTTCTTC.

The chain recombines TRBV11-3 with TRBJ1-2; the D gene is possibly TRBD1 (5 bases). Trimming pared 5 bases from V and 2 bases from J, leaving 15 bases between. Looked up from germline, CDR1 is SGHNT and CDR2 is YENEEA. The CDR3 covers 15 residues. The CDR3, as DNA: TGTGCCAGCAGCCCGGGCTGGGGGAGAAACTATGGCTACACCTTC. Amino acids: CASSPGWGRNYGYTF.

This clone occurred once. CDR3 protein: CASSTGPEEGPQHF. For the CDR3, the DNA is TGCGCCAGCAGCACGGGACCTGAAGAGGGGCCCCAGCATTTT. This sequence joins TRBV5-1 and TRBJ1-5; D might be TRBD1 (5 bases). Germline CDR1 SGHRS, CDR2 YFSETQ. The CDR3 runs 14 residues. The V end was cut by 4 bases, the J end by 9 bases, with 17 bases between.

The V call is TRBV7-1, the J call TRBJ1-1, with TRBD1 as a possible D gene (6 bases). TRBV7-1 is filed as an ORF, its function uncertain. The CDR3 is 13 amino acids. Trimming removed 4 bases from V and 12 bases from J, with 18 bases in between. As DNA, the CDR3 is TGTGCCAGCAGCTTAGCTCGGAGCAGGGGAACTTTCTTT. It is translated as CASSLARSRGTFF.

This clone is labeled as medium-sized. J is TRBJ1-1 and V is TRBV18; the D gene is possibly TRBD1 (6 bases). CDR1 and CDR2 (germline): KGHSH, LQKENI. The CDR3 runs to 14 residues. The V gene lost 2 bases and the J gene lost 0 bases, with 7 bases spanning the gap. The CDR3 DNA is TGTGCCAGCTCACCAACAGGGCTGAACACTGAAGCTTTCTTT. Its translation is CASSPTGLNTEAFF.

In this sample, this clone turned up once. The chain's CDR3 is CASSMQTANGGYTF. The CDR3 nucleotides read TGTGCCAGTAGTATGCAAACGGCCAATGGGGGCTACACCTTC. The rearrangement joins TRBV19 to TRBJ1-2; D ambiguous. In germline, CDR1 is LNHDA, CDR2 SQIVND (reference sequence). V was shortened by 3 bases and J by 8 bases, with 16 bases between the two germline ends. This CDR3 spans 14 amino acids.

CDR3 region: CASSQDRGVSLSTDTQYF. The CDR3 region has the DNA TGCGCCAGCAGCCAAGATCGGGGGGTGAGTCTAAGCACAGATACGCAGTATTTT. The chain combines TRBV4-1 with TRBJ2-3, with 7 nucleotides matching TRBD2. This CDR3 region has 18 residues. In germline, CDR1 is MGHRA, CDR2 YSYEKL. The V segment lost 0 bases and the J segment 0 bases; nucleotides outside the gene matches: 9.

By share, this clone ranks as medium-sized. This sequence joins TRBV6-8 and TRBJ1-4; D is unclear. The CDR3 consists of 12 residues. The germline gives CDR1 MNHGY, CDR2 SAAAGT. With 8 bases removed from V and 6 bases from J, the gap between germline ends came to 10 bases. The CDR3: CASARGDEKLFF. In DNA form, the CDR3 reads TGTGCCAGCGCCCGGGGTGATGAAAAACTGTTTTTT.

A few counts support this clone. The chain uses TRBV6-8 and TRBJ2-7; D is unresolved. Trimming took 6 bases from V and 6 from J, leaving 12 bases between them. This CDR3 has 12 residues. Germline V CDR1 and CDR2: MNHGY, SAAAGT. CDR3 loop: CASRFPSGEQYF. The CDR3 coding sequence is TGTGCCAGCAGATTCCCCTCAGGCGAGCAGTACTTC.

This clone is deemed medium-sized. The rearrangement uses TRBV11-3 and TRBJ1-3; D unclear. This CDR3 is 16 amino acids long. V was cut by 3 bases and J by 2 bases, with 14 bases left in between. Per the germline V gene, CDR1 is SGHNT and CDR2 is YENEEA. Here the CDR3 DNA reads TGTGCCAGCAGCTTGGTAACGGGAAACACTGGAAACACCATATATTTT. Amino acids: CASSLVTGNTGNTIYF.